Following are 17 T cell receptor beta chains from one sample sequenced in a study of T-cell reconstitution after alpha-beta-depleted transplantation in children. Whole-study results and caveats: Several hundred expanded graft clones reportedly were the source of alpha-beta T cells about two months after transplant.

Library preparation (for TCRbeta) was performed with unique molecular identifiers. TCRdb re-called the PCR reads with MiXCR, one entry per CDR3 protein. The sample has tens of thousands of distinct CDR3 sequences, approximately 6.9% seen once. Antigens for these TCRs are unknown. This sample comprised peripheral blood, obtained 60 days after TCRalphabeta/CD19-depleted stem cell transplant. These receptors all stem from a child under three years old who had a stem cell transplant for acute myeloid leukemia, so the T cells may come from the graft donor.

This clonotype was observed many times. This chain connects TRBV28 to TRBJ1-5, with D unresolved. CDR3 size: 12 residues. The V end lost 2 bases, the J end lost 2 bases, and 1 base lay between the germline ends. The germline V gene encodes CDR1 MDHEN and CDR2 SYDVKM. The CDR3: CASSLGNQPQHF. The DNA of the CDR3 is TGTGCCAGCAGTTTAGGCAATCAGCCCCAGCATTTT.

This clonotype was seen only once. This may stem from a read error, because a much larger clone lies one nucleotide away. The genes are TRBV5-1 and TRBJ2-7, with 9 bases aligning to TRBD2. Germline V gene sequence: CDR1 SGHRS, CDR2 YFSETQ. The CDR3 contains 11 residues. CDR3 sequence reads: CGSSGGSEQYF. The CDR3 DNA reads TGCGGCAGCAGCGGGGGGAGCGAGCAGTACTTC.

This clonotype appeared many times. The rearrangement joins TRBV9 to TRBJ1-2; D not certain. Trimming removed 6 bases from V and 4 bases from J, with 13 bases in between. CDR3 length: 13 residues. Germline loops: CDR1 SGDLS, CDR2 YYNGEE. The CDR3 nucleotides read TGTGCCAGCAACGGCGGGGAGGTCTATGGCTACACCTTC. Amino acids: CASNGGEVYGYTF.

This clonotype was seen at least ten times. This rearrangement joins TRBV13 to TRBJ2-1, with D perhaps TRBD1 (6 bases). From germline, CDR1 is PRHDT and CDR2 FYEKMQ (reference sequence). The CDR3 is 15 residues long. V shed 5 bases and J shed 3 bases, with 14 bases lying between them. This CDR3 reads CASSPETDSYNEQFF. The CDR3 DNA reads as TGTGCCAGCAGCCCCGAGACGGACAGCTACAATGAGCAGTTCTTC. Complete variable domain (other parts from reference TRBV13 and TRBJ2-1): AAGVIQSPRHLIKEKRETATLKCYPIPRHDTVYWYQQGPGQDPQFLISFYEKMQSDKGSIPDRFSAQQFSDYHSELNMSSLELGDSALYFCASSPETDSYNEQFFGPGTRLTVL.

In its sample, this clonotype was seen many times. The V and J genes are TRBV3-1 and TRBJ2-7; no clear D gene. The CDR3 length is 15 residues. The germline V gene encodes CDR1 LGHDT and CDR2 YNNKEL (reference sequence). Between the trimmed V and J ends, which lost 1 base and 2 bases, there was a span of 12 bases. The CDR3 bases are TGTGCCAGCAGCCAAGTAACGGGTGCCCCCTACGAGCAGTACTTC. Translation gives CASSQVTGAPYEQYF.

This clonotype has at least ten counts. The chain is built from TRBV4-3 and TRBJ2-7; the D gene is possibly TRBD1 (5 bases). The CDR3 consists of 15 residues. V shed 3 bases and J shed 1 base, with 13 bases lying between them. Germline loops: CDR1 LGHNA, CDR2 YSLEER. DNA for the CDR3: TGCGCCAGCAGCCATCTCAGGGATTCTTCCTACGAGCAGTACTTC. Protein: CASSHLRDSSYEQYF.

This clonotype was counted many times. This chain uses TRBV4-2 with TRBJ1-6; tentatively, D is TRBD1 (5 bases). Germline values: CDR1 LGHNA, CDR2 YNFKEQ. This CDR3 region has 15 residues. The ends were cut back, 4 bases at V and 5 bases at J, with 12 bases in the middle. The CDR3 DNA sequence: TGTGCCAGCAGCCCTAGGGTAGGGGATAATTCACCCCTCCACTTT. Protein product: CASSPRVGDNSPLHF.

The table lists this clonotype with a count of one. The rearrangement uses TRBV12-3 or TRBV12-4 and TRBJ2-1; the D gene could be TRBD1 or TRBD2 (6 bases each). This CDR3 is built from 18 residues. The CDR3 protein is CTICPGALPRALVNEQFF. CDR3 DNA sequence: TGTACCATCTGCCCGGGGGCCCTTCCTAGAGCCTTAGTCAATGAGCAGTTCTTC.

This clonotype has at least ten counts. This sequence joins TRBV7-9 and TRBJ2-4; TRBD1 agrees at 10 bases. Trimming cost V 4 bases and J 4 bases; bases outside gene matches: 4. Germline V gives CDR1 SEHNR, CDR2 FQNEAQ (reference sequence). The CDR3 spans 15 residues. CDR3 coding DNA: TGTGCCAGCAGCTCGACAGGGGGCACAAAAAACATTCAGTACTTC. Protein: CASSSTGGTKNIQYF.

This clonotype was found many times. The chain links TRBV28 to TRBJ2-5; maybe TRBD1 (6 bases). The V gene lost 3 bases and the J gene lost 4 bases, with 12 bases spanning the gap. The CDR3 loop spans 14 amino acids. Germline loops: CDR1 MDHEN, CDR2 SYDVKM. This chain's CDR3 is CASSLAGEAETQYF. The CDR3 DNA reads TGTGCCAGCAGTTTGGCAGGGGAAGCAGAGACCCAGTACTTC.

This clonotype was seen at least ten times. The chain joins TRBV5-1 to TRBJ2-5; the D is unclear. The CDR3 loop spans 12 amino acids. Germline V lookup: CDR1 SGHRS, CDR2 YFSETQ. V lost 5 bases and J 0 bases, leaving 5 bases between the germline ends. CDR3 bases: TGCGCCAGCAGGTGGGACCAAGAGACCCAGTACTTC. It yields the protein CASRWDQETQYF.

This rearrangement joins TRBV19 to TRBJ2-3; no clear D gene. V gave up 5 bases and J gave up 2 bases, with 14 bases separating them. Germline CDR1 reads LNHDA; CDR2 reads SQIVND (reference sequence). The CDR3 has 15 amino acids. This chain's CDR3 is CASSSELEATDTQYF. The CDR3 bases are TGTGCCAGTAGTTCCGAGCTTGAGGCCACAGATACGCAGTATTTT. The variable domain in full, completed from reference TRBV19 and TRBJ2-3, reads DGGITQSPKYLFRKEGQNVTLSCEQNLNHDAMYWYRQDPGQGLRLIYYSQIVNDFQKGDIAEGYSVSREKKESFPLTVTSAQKNPTAFYLCASSSELEATDTQYFGPGTRLTVL.

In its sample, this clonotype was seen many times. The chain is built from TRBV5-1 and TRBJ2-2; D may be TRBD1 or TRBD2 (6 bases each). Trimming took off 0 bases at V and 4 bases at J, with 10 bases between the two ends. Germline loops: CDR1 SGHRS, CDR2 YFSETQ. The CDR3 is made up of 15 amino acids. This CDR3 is CASSLAGGSTGELFF. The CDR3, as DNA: TGCGCCAGCAGCTTGGCCGGGGGCAGCACCGGGGAGCTGTTTTTT.

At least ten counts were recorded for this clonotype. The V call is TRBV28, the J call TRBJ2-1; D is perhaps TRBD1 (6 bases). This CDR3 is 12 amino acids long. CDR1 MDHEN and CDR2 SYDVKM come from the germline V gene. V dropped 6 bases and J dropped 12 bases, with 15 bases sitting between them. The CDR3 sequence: CASSEQGTRQFF. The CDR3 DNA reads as TGTGCCAGCAGCGAGCAGGGGACGCGGCAGTTCTTC.

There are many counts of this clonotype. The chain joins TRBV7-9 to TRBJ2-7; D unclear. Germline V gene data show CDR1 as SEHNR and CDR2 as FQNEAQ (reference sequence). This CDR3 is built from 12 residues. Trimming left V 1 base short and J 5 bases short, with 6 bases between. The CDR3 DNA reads TGTGCCAGCAGCTTAGGGTCGCACGAGCAGTACTTC. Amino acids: CASSLGSHEQYF.

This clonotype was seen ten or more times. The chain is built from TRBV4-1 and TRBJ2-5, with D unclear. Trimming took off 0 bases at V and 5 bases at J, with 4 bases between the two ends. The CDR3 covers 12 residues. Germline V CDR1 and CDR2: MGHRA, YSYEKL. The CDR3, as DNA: TGCGCCAGCAGCCAAGATCGCGAGACCCAGTACTTC. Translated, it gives CASSQDRETQYF.

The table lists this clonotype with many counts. CDR3 DNA sequence: TGCGCCAGCAGTACAACCCAGGGAACTGAAGCTTTCTTT. Its protein is CASSTTQGTEAFF. The rearrangement joins TRBV5-1 to TRBJ1-1; perhaps TRBD1 as D (5 bases). The V end lost 5 bases, the J end lost 5 bases, and 13 bases lay between the germline ends. The V gene's germline CDR1 is SGHRS and CDR2 YFSETQ. The CDR3 runs 13 residues.